This entry features one TCR beta chain sequence. As yet, its antigen is unknown. This entry comes from a study of beta chain features in type 1 diabetes. Study background: Examined across all samples were about 110 million sorted cells. Whole-study findings and limits: There was a moderate but significant shortening of TCRB CDR3s in all four CD4+ subsets of Type 1 diabetes patients.

Germline CDR1 and CDR2: SGHRS and YFSETQ. Unmatched junction bases numbered 13, after V lost 4 bases and J lost 4 bases. CDR3 length equals 16 residues. Of the isolated RNA, all was reverse transcribed, and so the sequenced material was expressed TCRB transcripts. Libraries were prepared by immunoSEQ multiplex PCR; TCRdb keeps only in-frame clonotypes and omits some of them. The sample lists hundreds of thousands of clones; 11% to 15% were seen once. This chain joins TRBV5-1 and TRBJ2-5; 7 bases are a match to TRBD2. This TCR was sampled from a man younger than 35 with type 1 diabetes. The material sequenced was naive CD4+ T cells from blood. The CDR3 is CASSQPSGDGSETQYF. The CDR3 DNA reads as TGCGCCAGCAGCCAGCCCAGCGGGGACGGATCAGAGACCCAGTACTTC.